The entry below describes one TCR beta chain. One junction end disagrees with the germline gene, perhaps due to a read error. This sample was included in a study of T cells of healthy individuals. TCRdb passed the 5' RACE reads through MiXCR, listing each CDR3 protein once. The sample records 95,000 to 100,000 distinct CDR3 sequences, approximately 15% being singletons. The CDR3 contains 12 residues. CDR1 and CDR2 (germline): KGHSH, LQKENI. The chain has TRBV18 and TRBJ2-5; D is unresolved. The TCR sequence derives from a human donor in good health. In DNA form, the CDR3 reads TGTGCCAGCTTACCAGTCGGGGAGACCCAGTACTTC. Its protein is CASLPVGETQYF.